The sequence of this T cell receptor beta chain was determined in a study of blood T cell repertoires in COVID-19. Across the whole study: Researchers got acute and convalescent COVID-19 samples from the United States, Italy and Spain. Sample material is recorded as cDNA or gDNA derived from T cells, B-cell-depleted T cells, or PBMCs.

In the study's own analysis: Amplification from reference gene primers served as the basis for estimated nucleated cell counts. Profiling relied on immunoSEQ multiplex PCR, and the TCRdb table lists in-frame clones only, not all of them. That table gives V, J and clone size, and the DNA gave D and trimming. There are 70,000 or so clones in the sample; 75% to 90% occur only once, and 30% to 40% lies in the top ten. Between the trimmed V and J ends, which lost 3 bases and 0 bases, there was a span of 10 bases. CDR1 is SGHDT, CDR2 YYEEEE, per germline. This CDR3 comprises 14 residues. The source is a woman aged 80 or over with active or convalescent COVID-19. The V and J genes are TRBV5-6 and TRBJ2-7; weak D call: TRBD1 (5 bases). The specimen sequenced was peripheral blood. CDR3 amino acids: CASSSPQGSYEQYF. The DNA of the CDR3 is TGTGCCAGCAGCTCCCCGCAGGGCTCCTACGAGCAGTACTTC.